This TCR beta chain was sequenced for a study of blood T cell repertoires in COVID-19. For the study at large: COVID-19 samples collected from the United States, Italy and Spain covered acute and convalescent phases.

The germline CDR1 and CDR2 sequences are LNHDA and SQIVND (reference sequence). The length of the CDR3 is 15 residues. Trimming shortened V by 1 base and J by 1 base, and 8 bases separated the two germline ends. Source study methods: Counts of nucleated cells, estimated from reference gene primer amplification, were obtained. Here immunoSEQ multiplex PCR was the method, and the copy in TCRdb shows in-frame clones only, minus some. V, J and clone size are those of that table, while D and trimming were read from the DNA. The sample lists approximately 100,000 clones, 90% to 95% occurring once. This clone has a handful of counts. Other nucleotide sequences from this sample produce the same CDR3.

The receptor comes from a man aged 60 to 69 with acute or convalescent COVID-19. This chain connects TRBV19 to TRBJ2-1; the D is unclear. Sequencing was done on a sample of peripheral blood. Here the CDR3 DNA reads TGTGCCAGTAGTATAGGGCAGAATTCCTACAATGAGCAGTTCTTC. Translated, it gives CASSIGQNSYNEQFF.